This T cell receptor beta chain originates from a study of blood T cell repertoires in COVID-19. Study-level background: Samples representing acute and convalescent COVID-19 were sourced from the United States, Italy and Spain. T cells, B-cell-depleted T cells, or PBMCs supplied cDNA or gDNA.

The CDR3 sequence is 14 residues long. The germline V gene encodes CDR1 SGHRS and CDR2 YFSETQ. V was shortened by 3 bases and J by 0 bases, with 10 bases between the two germline ends. Using immunoSEQ multiplex PCR, the repertoire was profiled, and TCRdb retains in-frame clones only, with some absent. The sample yields 100,000 to 150,000 clones, roughly 80% seen once. The chain employs TRBV5-1 and TRBJ2-7; D possibly corresponds to TRBD1 (6 bases). The sample was peripheral blood. The receptor was derived from a human donor in a cohort sampled during active COVID-19. CDR3 sequence reads: CASSSTGISYEQYF. The CDR3 DNA follows: TGCGCCAGCAGCTCAACAGGGATCTCCTACGAGCAGTACTTC.